This section outlines one TCR beta chain sequence together with its context. This sample was included in a study of blood T cell repertoires in COVID-19. Overall study context: T cells, B-cell-depleted T cells, or PBMCs supplied cDNA or gDNA.

Germline V gene lookup returns CDR1 MNHEY and CDR2 SVGAGI. V shed 10 bases and J shed 0 bases, with 15 bases lying between them. The CDR3 contains 15 residues. Libraries were prepared by immunoSEQ multiplex PCR; TCRdb keeps only in-frame clonotypes and omits some of them. The table lists 30,000 to 35,000 clones, around 73% of them singletons. The clonotype was recovered from a woman in her sixties or seventies with acute or convalescent COVID-19. This chain links TRBV6-5 with TRBJ2-2; possible D gene TRBD2, 5 bases. Specimen: peripheral blood. The CDR3 sequence: CATLWGVANTGELFF. CDR3 in DNA: TGTGCCACCCTCTGGGGAGTCGCGAACACCGGGGAGCTGTTTTTT.